The TCR beta chain described here comes from a study of cytomegalovirus exposure and HLA in healthy donors. The wider study: Genetic ancestry analysis placed under 90% of the approximately 400 donors that were genotyped in the Caucasian-associated cluster. Study results and caveats: At a 0.05 false discovery rate, a later analysis found approximately 15,000 TCR beta sequences to be associated with HLA alleles. Within an earlier analysis, most TCR beta V segments proved productive either about 90% or about 30% of the time. The study put 150 to 200 TCR beta chains on its list as cytomegalovirus-associated.

A note on this clone: Its antigen is still unknown.

Researchers ran the PCR with 60 Vbeta and 13 Jbeta primers. Data came from immunoSEQ multiplex PCR; TCRdb stores just in-frame clones and leaves some out. This table holds fewer than 110,000 clones, more than 70% found once. Germline loops: CDR1 SGHDT, CDR2 YYEEEE. The CDR3 loop spans 16 amino acids. V lost 3 bases, J lost 1 base, and 17 bases lay in between. The sample taken for sequencing was PBMCs. V and J are TRBV5-6 and TRBJ2-7, with D possibly matching TRBD1 (6 bases). This TCR derives from a man aged 18 to 29 in good health and CMV-seronegative. CDR3 in amino acids: CASSSDGYRVSYEQYF. The CDR3 DNA sequence: TGTGCCAGCAGCTCCGACGGCTACAGGGTATCCTACGAGCAGTACTTC. Filled out from reference TRBV5-6 and TRBJ2-7, the complete variable domain reads DAGVTQSPTHLIKTRGQQVTLRCSPKSGHDTVSWYQQALGQGPQFIFQYYEEEERQRGNFPDRFSGHQFPNYSSELNVNALLLGDSALYLCASSSDGYRVSYEQYFGPGTRLTVT.